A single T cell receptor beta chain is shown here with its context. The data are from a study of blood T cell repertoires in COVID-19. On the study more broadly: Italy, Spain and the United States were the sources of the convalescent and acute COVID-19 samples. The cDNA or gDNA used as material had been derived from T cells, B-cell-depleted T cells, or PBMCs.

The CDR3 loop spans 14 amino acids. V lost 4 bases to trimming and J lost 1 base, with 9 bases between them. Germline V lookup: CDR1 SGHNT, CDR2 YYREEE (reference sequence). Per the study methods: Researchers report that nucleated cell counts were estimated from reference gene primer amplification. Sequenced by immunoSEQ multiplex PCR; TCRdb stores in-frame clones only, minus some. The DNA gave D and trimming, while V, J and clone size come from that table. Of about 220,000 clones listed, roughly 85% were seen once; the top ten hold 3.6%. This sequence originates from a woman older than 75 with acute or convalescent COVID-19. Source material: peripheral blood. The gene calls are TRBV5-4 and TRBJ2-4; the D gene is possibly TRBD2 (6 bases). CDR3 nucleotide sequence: TGTGCCAGCAGCCAAGCGGGCGCCAAAAACATTCAGTACTTC. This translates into CASSQAGAKNIQYF.